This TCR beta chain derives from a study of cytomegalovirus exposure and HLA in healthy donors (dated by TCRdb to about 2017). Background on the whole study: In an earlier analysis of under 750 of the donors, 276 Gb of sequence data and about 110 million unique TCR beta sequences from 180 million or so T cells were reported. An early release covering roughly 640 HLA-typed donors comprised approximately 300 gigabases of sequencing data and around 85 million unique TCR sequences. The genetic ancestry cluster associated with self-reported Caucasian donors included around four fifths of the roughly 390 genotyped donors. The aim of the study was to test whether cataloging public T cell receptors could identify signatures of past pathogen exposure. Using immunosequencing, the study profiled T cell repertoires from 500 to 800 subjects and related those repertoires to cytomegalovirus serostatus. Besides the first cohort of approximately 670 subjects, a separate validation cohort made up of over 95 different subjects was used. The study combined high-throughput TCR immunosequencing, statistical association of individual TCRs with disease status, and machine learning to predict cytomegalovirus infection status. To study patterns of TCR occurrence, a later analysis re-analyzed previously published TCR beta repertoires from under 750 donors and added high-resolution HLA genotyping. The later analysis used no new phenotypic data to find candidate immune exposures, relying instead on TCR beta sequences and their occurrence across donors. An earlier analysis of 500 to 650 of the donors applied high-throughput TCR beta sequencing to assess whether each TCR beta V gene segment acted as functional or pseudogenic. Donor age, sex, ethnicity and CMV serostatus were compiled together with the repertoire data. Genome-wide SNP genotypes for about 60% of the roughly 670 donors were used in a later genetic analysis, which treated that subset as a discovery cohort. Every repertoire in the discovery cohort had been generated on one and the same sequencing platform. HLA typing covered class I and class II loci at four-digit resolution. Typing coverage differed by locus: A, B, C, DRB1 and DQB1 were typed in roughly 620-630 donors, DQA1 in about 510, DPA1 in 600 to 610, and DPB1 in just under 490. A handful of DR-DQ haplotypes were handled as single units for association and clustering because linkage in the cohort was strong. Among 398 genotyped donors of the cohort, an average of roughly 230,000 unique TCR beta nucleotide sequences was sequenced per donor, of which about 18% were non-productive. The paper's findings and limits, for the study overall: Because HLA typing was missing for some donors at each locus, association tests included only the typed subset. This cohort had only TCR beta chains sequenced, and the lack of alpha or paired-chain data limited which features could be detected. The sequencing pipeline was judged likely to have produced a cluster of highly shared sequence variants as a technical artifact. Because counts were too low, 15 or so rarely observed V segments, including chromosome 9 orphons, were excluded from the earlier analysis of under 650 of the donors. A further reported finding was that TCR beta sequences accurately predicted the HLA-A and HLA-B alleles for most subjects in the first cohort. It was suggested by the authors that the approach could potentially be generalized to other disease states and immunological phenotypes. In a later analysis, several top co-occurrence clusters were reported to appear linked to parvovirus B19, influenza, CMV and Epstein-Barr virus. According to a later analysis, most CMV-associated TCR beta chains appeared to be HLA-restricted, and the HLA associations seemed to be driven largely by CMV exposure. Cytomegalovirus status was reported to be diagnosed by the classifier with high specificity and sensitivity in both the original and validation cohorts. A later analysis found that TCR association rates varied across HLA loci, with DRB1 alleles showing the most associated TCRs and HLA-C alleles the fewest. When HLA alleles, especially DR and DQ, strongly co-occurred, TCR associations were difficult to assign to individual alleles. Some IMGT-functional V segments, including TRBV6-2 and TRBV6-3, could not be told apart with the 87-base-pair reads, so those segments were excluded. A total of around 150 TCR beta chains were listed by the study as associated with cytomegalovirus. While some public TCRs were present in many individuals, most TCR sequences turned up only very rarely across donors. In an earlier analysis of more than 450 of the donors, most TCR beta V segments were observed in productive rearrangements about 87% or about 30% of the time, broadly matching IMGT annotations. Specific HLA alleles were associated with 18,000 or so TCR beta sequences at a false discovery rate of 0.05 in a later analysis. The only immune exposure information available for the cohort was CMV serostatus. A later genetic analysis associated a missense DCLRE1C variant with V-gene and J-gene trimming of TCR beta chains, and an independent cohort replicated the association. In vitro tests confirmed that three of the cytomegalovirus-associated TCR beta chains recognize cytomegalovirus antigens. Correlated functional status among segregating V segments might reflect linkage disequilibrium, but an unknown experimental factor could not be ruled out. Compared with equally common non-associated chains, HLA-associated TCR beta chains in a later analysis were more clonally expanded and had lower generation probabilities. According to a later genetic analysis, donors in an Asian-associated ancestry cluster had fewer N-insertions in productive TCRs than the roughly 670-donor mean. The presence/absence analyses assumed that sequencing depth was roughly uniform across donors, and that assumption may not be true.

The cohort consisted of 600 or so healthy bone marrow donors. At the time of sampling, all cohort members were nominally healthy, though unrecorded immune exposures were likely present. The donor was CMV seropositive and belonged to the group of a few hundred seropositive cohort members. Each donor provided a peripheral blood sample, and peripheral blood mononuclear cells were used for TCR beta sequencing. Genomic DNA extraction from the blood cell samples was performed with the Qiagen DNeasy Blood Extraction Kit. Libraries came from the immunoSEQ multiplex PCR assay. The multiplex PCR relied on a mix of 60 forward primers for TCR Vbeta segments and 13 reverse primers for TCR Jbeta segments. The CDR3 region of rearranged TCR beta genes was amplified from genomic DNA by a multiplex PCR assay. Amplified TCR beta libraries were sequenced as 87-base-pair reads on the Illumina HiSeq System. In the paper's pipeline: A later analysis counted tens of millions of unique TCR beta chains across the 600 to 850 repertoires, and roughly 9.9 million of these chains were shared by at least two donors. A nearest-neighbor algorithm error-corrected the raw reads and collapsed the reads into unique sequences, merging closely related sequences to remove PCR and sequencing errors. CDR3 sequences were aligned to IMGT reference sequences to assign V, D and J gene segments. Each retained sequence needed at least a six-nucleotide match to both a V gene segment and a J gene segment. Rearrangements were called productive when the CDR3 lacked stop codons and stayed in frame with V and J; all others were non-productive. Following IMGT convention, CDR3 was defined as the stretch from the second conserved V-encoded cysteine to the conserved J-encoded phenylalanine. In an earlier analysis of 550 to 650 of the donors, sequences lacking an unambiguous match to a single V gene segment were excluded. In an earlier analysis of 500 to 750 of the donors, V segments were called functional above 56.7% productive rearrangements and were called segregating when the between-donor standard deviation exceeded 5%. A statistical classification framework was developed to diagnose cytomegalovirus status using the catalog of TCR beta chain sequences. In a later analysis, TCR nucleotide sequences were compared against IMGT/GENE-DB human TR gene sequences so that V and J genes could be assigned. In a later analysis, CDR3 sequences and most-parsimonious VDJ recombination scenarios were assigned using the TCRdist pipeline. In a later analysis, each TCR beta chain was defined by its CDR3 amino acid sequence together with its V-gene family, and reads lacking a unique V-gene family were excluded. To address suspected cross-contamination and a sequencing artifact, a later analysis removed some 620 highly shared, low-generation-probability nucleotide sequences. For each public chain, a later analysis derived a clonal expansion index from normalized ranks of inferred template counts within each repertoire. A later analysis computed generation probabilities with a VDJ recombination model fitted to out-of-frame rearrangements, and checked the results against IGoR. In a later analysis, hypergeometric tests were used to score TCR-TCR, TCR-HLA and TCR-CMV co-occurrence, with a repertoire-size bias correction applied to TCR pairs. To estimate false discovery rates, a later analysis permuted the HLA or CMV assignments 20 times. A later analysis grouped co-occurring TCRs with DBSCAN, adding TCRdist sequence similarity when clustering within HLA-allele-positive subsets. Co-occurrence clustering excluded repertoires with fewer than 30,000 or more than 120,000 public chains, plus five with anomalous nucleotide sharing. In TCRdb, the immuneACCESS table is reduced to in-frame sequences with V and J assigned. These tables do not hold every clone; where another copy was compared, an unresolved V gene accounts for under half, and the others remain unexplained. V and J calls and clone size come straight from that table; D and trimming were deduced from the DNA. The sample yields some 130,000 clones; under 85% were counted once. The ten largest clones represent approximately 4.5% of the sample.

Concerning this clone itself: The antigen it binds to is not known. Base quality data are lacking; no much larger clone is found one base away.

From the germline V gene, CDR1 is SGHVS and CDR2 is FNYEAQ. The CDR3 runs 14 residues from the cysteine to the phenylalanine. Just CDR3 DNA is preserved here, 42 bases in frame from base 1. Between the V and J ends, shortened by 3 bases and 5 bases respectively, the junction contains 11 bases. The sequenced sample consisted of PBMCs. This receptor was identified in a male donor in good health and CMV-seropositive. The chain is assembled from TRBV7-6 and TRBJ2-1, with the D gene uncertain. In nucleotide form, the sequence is TGTGCCAGCAGCTTTGCGATACTGGACAATGAGCAGTTCTTC. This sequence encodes CASSFAILDNEQFF.